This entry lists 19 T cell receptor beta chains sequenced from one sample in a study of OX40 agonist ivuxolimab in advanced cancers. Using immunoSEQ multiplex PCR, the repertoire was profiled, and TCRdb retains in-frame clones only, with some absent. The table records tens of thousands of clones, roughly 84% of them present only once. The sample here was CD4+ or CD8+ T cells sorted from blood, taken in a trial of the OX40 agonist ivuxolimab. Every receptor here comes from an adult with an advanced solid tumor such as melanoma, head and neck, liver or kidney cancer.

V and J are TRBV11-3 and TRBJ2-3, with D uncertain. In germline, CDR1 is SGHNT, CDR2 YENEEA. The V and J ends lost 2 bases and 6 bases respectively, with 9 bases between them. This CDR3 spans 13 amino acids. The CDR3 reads CASSLFRSDTQYF. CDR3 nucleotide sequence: TGTGCCAGCAGCTTATTTAGGAGCGATACGCAGTATTTT.

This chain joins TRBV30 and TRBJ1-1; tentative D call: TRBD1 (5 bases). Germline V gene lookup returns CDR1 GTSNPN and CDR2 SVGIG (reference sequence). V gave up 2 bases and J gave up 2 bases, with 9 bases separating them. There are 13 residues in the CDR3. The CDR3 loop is CAWSRDYNTEAFF. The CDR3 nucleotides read TGTGCCTGGAGTAGGGACTATAACACTGAAGCTTTCTTT.

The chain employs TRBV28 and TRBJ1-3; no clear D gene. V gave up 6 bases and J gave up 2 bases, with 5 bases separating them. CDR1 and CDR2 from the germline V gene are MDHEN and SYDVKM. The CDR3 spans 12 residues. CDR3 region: CASSMTGNTIYF. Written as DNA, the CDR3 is TGTGCCAGCAGCATGACTGGAAACACCATATATTTT.

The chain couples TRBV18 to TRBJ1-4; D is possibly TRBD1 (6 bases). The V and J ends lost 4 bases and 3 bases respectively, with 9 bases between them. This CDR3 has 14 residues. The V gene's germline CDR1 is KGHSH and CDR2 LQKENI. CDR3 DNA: TGTGCCAGCTCACAAACAGGGCCTAATGAAAAACTGTTTTTT. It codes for CASSQTGPNEKLFF.

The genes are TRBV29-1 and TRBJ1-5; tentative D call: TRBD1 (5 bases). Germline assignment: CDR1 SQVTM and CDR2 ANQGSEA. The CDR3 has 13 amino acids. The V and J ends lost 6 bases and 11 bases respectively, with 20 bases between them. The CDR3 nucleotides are TGCAGCGTCGCTACTGACAGCCAAGGGTCCCAGCATTTT. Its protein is CSVATDSQGSQHF.

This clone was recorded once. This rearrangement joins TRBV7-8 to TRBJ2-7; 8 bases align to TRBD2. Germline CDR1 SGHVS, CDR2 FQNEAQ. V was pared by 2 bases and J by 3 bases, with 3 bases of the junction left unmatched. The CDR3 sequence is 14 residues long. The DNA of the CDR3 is TGTGCCAGCAGCTTAAGGAGCGGGAGCTACGAGCAGTACTTC. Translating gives CASSLRSGSYEQYF.

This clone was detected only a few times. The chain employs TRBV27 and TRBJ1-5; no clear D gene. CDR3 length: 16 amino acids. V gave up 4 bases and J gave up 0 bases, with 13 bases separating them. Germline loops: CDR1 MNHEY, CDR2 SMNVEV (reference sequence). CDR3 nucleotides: TGTGCCAGCAGTTCATCGAGGGCGTATAGCAATCAGCCCCAGCATTTT. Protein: CASSSSRAYSNQPQHF.

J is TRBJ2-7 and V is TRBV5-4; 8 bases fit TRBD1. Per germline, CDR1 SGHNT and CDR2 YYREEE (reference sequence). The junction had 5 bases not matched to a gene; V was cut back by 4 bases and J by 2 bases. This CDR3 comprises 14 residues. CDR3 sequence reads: CASSETGVAYEQYF. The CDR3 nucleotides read TGTGCCAGCAGCGAGACAGGGGTCGCCTACGAGCAGTACTTC. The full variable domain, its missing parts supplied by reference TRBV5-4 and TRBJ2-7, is ETGVTQSPTHLIKTRGQQVTLRCSSQSGHNTVSWYQQALGQGPQFIFQYYREEENGRGNFPPRFSGLQFPNYSSELNVNALELDDSALYLCASSETGVAYEQYFGPGTRLTVT.

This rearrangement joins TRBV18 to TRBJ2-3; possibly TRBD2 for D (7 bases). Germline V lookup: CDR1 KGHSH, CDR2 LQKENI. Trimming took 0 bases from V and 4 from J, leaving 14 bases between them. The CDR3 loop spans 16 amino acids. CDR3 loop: CASSPPMRGGADTQYF. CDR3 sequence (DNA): TGTGCCAGCTCACCACCGATGAGGGGGGGGGCAGATACGCAGTATTTT.

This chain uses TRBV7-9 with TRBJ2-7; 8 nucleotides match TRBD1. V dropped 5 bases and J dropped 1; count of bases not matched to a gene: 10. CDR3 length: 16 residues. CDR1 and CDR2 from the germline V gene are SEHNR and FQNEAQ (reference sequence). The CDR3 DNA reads TGTGCCAGCAGCACTAGACAGGGGTTCGGGTCCTACGAGCAGTACTTC. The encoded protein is CASSTRQGFGSYEQYF.

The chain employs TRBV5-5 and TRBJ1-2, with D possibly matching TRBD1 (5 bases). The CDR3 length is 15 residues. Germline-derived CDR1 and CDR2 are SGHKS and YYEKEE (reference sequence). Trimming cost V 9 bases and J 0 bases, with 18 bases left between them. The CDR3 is CATRDPKLSNYGYTF. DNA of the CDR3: TGTGCCACCCGGGACCCCAAACTTTCTAACTATGGCTACACCTTC.

CDR3 DNA sequence: TGTGCCAGTAGTCCCCAGCGGGACTTCACTAGCACAGATACGCAGTATTTT. As protein: CASSPQRDFTSTDTQYF. The chain joins TRBV19 to TRBJ2-3; TRBD2 agrees at 7 bases. The germline V gene has CDR1 LNHDA and CDR2 SQIVND (reference sequence). The CDR3 length is 17 residues. V was pared by 5 bases and J by 0 bases, with 11 bases of the junction left unmatched.

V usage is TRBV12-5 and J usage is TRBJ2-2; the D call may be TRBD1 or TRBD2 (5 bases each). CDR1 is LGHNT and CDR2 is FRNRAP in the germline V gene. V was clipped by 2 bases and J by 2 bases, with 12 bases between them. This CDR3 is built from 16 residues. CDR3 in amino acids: CASGLSEGSNTGELFF. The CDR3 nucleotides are TGTGCTAGTGGTTTGAGCGAGGGGAGCAACACCGGGGAGCTGTTTTTT.

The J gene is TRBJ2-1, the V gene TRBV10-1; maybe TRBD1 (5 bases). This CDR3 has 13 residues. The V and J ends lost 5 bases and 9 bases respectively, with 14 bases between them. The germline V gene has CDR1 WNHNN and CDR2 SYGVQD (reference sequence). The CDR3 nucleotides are TGCGCCAGCAGTCGGCAGGGAAGAGGTGAGCAGTTCTTC. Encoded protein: CASSRQGRGEQFF.

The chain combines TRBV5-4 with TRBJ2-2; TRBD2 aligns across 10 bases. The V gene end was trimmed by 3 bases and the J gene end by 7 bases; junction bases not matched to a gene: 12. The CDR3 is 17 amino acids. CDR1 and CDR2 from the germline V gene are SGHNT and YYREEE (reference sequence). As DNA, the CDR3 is TGTGCCAGCAGCTCCGGTTTCACTAGCGGGACTATCGGGGAGCTGTTTTTT. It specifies CASSSGFTSGTIGELFF.

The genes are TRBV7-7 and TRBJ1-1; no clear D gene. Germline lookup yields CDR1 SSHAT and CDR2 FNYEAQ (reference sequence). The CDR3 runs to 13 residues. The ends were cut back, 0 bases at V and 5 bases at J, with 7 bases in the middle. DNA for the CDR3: TGTGCCAGCAGCTTAGCATATAATACTGAAGCTTTCTTT. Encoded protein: CASSLAYNTEAFF.

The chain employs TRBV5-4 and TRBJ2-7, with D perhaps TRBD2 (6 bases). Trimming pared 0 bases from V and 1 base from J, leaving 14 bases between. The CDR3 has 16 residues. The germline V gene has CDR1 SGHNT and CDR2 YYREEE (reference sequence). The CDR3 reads CASSLGGVSGSYEQYF. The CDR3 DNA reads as TGTGCCAGCAGCTTGGGTGGTGTTAGCGGTTCCTACGAGCAGTACTTC.

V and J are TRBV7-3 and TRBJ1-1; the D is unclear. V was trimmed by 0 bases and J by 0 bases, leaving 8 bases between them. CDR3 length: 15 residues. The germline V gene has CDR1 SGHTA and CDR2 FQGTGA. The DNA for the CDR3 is TGTGCCAGCAGCTTAACGCCCGGACTGAACACTGAAGCTTTCTTT. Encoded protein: CASSLTPGLNTEAFF.

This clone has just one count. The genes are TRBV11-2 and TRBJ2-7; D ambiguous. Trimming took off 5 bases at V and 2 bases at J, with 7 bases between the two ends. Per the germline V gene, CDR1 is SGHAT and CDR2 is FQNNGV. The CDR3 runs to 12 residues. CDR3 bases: TGTGCCAGCAGCCCGATCGCCTACGAGCAGTACTTC. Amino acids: CASSPIAYEQYF.